This TCR beta chain originates from a study of OX40 agonist ivuxolimab in advanced cancers. Findings and caveats of the study: Some nonresponders additionally presented with little normalized T-cell clonal expansion. The study did not work out the antigen specificity of the expanded peripheral T cells.

With respect to this clone: Its target is unknown.

Patients were ruled out by autoimmune disease history or systemic immunosuppression. TCRdb's table, derived via immunoSEQ multiplex PCR, lists solely in-frame clones and lacks some. The sample lists 75,000 to 80,000 clones; around four fifths were seen once. The CDR3 consists of 19 residues. Germline CDR1 reads SGHDN; CDR2 reads FVKESK. Trimming cost V 0 bases and J 2 bases; bases outside gene matches: 9. The sample here was CD4+ or CD8+ T cells sorted from blood, taken in a trial of the OX40 agonist ivuxolimab. This chain uses TRBV14 with TRBJ2-2, with 10 bases that match TRBD2. The origin of this receptor is an adult with an advanced solid tumor such as melanoma, head and neck, liver or kidney cancer. This CDR3 reads CASSQEIRASGRNTGELFF. CDR3 nucleotide sequence: TGTGCCAGCAGCCAAGAAATAAGGGCTAGCGGGAGAAACACCGGGGAGCTGTTTTTT.